Listed below are T cell receptor beta chains from one sample, sequenced in a study of blood T cells in healthy people across ages. TCRdb processed the 5' RACE reads anew with MiXCR; each CDR3 protein has one entry. The table records roughly 1.9 million distinct CDR3 sequences, around 42% of them present only once. The sample comprised blood. These receptor sequences come from a human donor in good health. Each CDR3 is given with its conserved first and last residue. The D gene is left open where the match is weak. Some rows have no size entry. The others give once, few or many, or a class for an expanded clone.

V gene: TRBV4-2; clone size: .; J gene: TRBJ2-6; D gene: .; CDR3 DNA: TGTGCCAGCAGCCAAGTAACCGGGCTAGGTGGGGCCAACGTCCTGACTTTC; CDR3 protein: CASSQVTGLGGANVLTF
V gene: TRBV12-3/TRBV12-4; clone size: many; J gene: TRBJ2-7; D gene: .; CDR3 DNA: TGTGCCAGCAGCTTTAGACAGCCCTACGAGCAGTACTTC; CDR3 protein: CASSFRQPYEQYF
V gene: TRBV20-1; clone size: once; J gene: TRBJ1-5; D gene: TRBD1; CDR3 DNA: TGCAGTGCCGACCTAGGACAGGGGATGGGGTTCAATCAGCCCCAGCATTTT; CDR3 protein: CSADLGQGMGFNQPQHF
V gene: TRBV4-3; clone size: .; J gene: TRBJ1-1; D gene: .; CDR3 DNA: TGCGCCAGCAGCCAAGAGTGGGGGGATACTGAAGCTTTCTTT; CDR3 protein: CASSQEWGDTEAFF
V gene: TRBV30; clone size: .; J gene: TRBJ2-1; D gene: TRBD2; CDR3 DNA: TGTGCCTGGAGTGTACGGGGGGGCAATGAGCAGTTCTTC; CDR3 protein: CAWSVRGGNEQFF
V gene: TRBV29-1; clone size: few; J gene: TRBJ1-2; D gene: .; CDR3 DNA: TGCAGCGTTGCAGCAGGGGTCCATGGCTACACCTTC; CDR3 protein: CSVAAGVHGYTF
V gene: TRBV7-2; clone size: once; J gene: TRBJ1-2; D gene: .; CDR3 DNA: TGTGCCAGCAGCTTAGATATGGGATTCGGGTATGGCTACACCTTC; CDR3 protein: CASSLDMGFGYGYTF
V gene: TRBV11-2; clone size: many; J gene: TRBJ2-5; D gene: .; CDR3 DNA: TGTGCCAGCAGCCCCCTAAGCGGGACAACAGAGACCCAGTACTTC; CDR3 protein: CASSPLSGTTETQYF
V gene: TRBV11-2; clone size: .; J gene: TRBJ1-2; D gene: .; CDR3 DNA: TGTGCCAGCAACTCGGGGCCCGTCTATGGCTACACCTTC; CDR3 protein: CASNSGPVYGYTF
V gene: TRBV2; clone size: .; J gene: TRBJ1-5; D gene: TRBD1; CDR3 DNA: TGTGCCAGCAGTGATACACAGGGGAGAACGAATAGCAATCAGCCCCAGCATTTT; CDR3 protein: CASSDTQGRTNSNQPQHF
V gene: TRBV29-1; clone size: many; J gene: TRBJ1-2; D gene: .; CDR3 DNA: TGCAGCGTTTCAGATGCGGGCTATGGCTACACCTTC; CDR3 protein: CSVSDAGYGYTF
V gene: TRBV5-1; clone size: .; J gene: TRBJ1-1; D gene: TRBD1; CDR3 DNA: TGCGCCAGCAGCTTGCGAGAAACAGGGGTTGTATTCAGCACTGAAGCTTTCTTT; CDR3 protein: CASSLRETGVVFSTEAFF
V gene: TRBV12-3/TRBV12-4; clone size: many; J gene: TRBJ1-5; D gene: .; CDR3 DNA: TGTGCCAGCAGTTTAGTGGGGGGTCAGCCCCAGCATTTT; CDR3 protein: CASSLVGGQPQHF
V gene: TRBV19; clone size: once; J gene: TRBJ2-5; D gene: .; CDR3 DNA: TGTGCCAGTAGTATAGTCCCGGAGACCCAGTACTTC; CDR3 protein: CASSIVPETQYF
V gene: TRBV5-1; clone size: .; J gene: TRBJ2-7; D gene: .; CDR3 DNA: TGCGCCAGCAGCCTCCCGGACGGATCCTACGAGCAGTACTTC; CDR3 protein: CASSLPDGSYEQYF
V gene: TRBV13; clone size: few; J gene: TRBJ2-5; D gene: .; CDR3 DNA: TGTGCCAGCAGCCAACTTAGACCCGGAAGGGAGACCCAGTACTTC; CDR3 protein: CASSQLRPGRETQYF
V gene: TRBV12-3/TRBV12-4; clone size: few; J gene: TRBJ2-6; D gene: .; CDR3 DNA: TGTGCCAGCGGCAGGGCGCGTGGGGCCAACGTCCTGACTTTC; CDR3 protein: CASGRARGANVLTF
V gene: TRBV20-1; clone size: once; J gene: TRBJ2-3; D gene: .; CDR3 DNA: TGCAGTGCTCCCTGGGGCGCAGATACGCAGTATTTT; CDR3 protein: CSAPWGADTQYF
V gene: TRBV29-1; clone size: .; J gene: TRBJ2-1; D gene: TRBD1; CDR3 DNA: TGCAGCGCCTTCGGACAGGGGGCCTTGAATGAGCAGTTCTTC; CDR3 protein: CSAFGQGALNEQFF
V gene: TRBV5-4; clone size: .; J gene: TRBJ1-1; D gene: .; CDR3 DNA: TGTGCCAGCAGTTCCAGCCGGTCCAGGTTGAACACTGAAGCTTTCTTT; CDR3 protein: CASSSSRSRLNTEAFF
V gene: TRBV20-1; clone size: .; J gene: TRBJ2-7; D gene: TRBD1; CDR3 DNA: TGCAGTGCTAGATCGCCCGGGACAGGGGACGGCGAGCAGTACTTC; CDR3 protein: CSARSPGTGDGEQYF
V gene: TRBV10-3; clone size: few; J gene: TRBJ1-1; D gene: .; CDR3 DNA: TGTGCCATCAGTGAAAGCCCGGGGCTGGGCACTGAAGCTTTCTTT; CDR3 protein: CAISESPGLGTEAFF
V gene: TRBV7-9; clone size: few; J gene: TRBJ2-1; D gene: TRBD2; CDR3 DNA: TGTGCCAGCAGTACCAGCGGGGGGTTTAACAATGAGCAGTTCTTC; CDR3 protein: CASSTSGGFNNEQFF
V gene: TRBV29-1; clone size: .; J gene: TRBJ2-3; D gene: TRBD1; CDR3 DNA: TGCAGCGCTCGGACAGGGGGCTCAATTGATACGCAGTATTTT; CDR3 protein: CSARTGGSIDTQYF
V gene: TRBV20-1; clone size: .; J gene: TRBJ1-1; D gene: .; CDR3 DNA: TGCAGTGCTAGAGATCTTTCGGGCATTGAAGCTTTCTTT; CDR3 protein: CSARDLSGIEAFF
V gene: TRBV7-3; clone size: .; J gene: TRBJ2-5; D gene: .; CDR3 DNA: TGTGCCAGCAGCTTGAGCGGACTGGGGACCCAGTACTTC; CDR3 protein: CASSLSGLGTQYF
V gene: TRBV20-1; clone size: few; J gene: TRBJ2-5; D gene: TRBD1; CDR3 DNA: TGCAGTGCTAGAGGGGGACAGGGGGTCTTAGAGACCCAGTACTTC; CDR3 protein: CSARGGQGVLETQYF
V gene: TRBV29-1; clone size: few; J gene: TRBJ1-1; D gene: .; CDR3 DNA: TGCAGCGTACGGACATCTCAGAGTGAAGCTTTCTTT; CDR3 protein: CSVRTSQSEAFF
V gene: TRBV6-6; clone size: few; J gene: TRBJ2-7; D gene: .; CDR3 DNA: TGTGCCAGCAGTTACTGGGGCAGTACCTACGAGCAGTACTTC; CDR3 protein: CASSYWGSTYEQYF
V gene: TRBV7-8; clone size: .; J gene: TRBJ1-2; D gene: .; CDR3 DNA: TGTGCCAGCAGCTTTAGCCCCGGGCCCCAGGTGAACTATGGCTACACCTTC; CDR3 protein: CASSFSPGPQVNYGYTF
V gene: TRBV9; clone size: .; J gene: TRBJ2-7; D gene: .; CDR3 DNA: TGTGCCAGCAGCCCCTCTTCGGCCCTCTACGAGCAGTACTTC; CDR3 protein: CASSPSSALYEQYF
V gene: TRBV7-3; clone size: .; J gene: TRBJ2-7; D gene: .; CDR3 DNA: TGTGCCAGCAGCTTCGGACATCCGTCCGAGCAGTACTTC; CDR3 protein: CASSFGHPSEQYF
V gene: TRBV7-9; clone size: .; J gene: TRBJ2-1; D gene: TRBD2; CDR3 DNA: TGTGCCAGCAGCTTAGAGGGACTAGCGCTCAATGAGCAGTTCTTC; CDR3 protein: CASSLEGLALNEQFF
V gene: TRBV20-1; clone size: few; J gene: TRBJ2-5; D gene: .; CDR3 DNA: TGCAGTGCTAGAGATATGGAGACCCAGTACTTC; CDR3 protein: CSARDMETQYF
V gene: TRBV4-1; clone size: many; J gene: TRBJ2-7; D gene: .; CDR3 DNA: TGCGCCAGCAGCCCGACCCCGGGGCAGCCCTACGAGCAGTACTTC; CDR3 protein: CASSPTPGQPYEQYF
V gene: TRBV4-3; clone size: few; J gene: TRBJ1-2; D gene: .; CDR3 DNA: TGCGCCAGCAGCCCCCGCTCGGGACGGTATGGCTACACCTTC; CDR3 protein: CASSPRSGRYGYTF
V gene: TRBV4-1; clone size: few; J gene: TRBJ2-1; D gene: TRBD2; CDR3 DNA: TGCGCCAGCAGCCAAGCGGCTGGACTAGCGGGGGTTCAGTTCTTC; CDR3 protein: CASSQAAGLAGVQFF
V gene: TRBV10-3; clone size: many; J gene: TRBJ2-1; D gene: TRBD2; CDR3 DNA: TGTGCCATCAGTGCAGAAAGCGGGGGATCCTACAATGAGCAGTTCTTC; CDR3 protein: CAISAESGGSYNEQFF
V gene: TRBV5-1; clone size: .; J gene: TRBJ1-2; D gene: TRBD1; CDR3 DNA: TGCGCCAGCAGCTTGGTCGCAGGGGGGGAGTATGGCTACACCTTC; CDR3 protein: CASSLVAGGEYGYTF
V gene: TRBV3-1; clone size: few; J gene: TRBJ2-1; D gene: TRBD2; CDR3 DNA: TGTGCCAGCAGCCAAAATCGAGGGGTGGGACTAGCTACCGATGAGCAGTTCTTC; CDR3 protein: CASSQNRGVGLATDEQFF
V gene: TRBV20-1; clone size: .; J gene: TRBJ2-2; D gene: .; CDR3 DNA: TGCAGTGCTGGGTTACAAAGCGGGGAGCTGTTTTTT; CDR3 protein: CSAGLQSGELFF
V gene: TRBV4-1; clone size: .; J gene: TRBJ1-2; D gene: .; CDR3 DNA: TGCGCCAGCAGCCAGGATTCCGGGACCAACTGGGGCTACACCTTC; CDR3 protein: CASSQDSGTNWGYTF
V gene: TRBV7-2; clone size: .; J gene: TRBJ1-2; D gene: .; CDR3 DNA: TGTGCCAGCAGCCCCGCGGGGGGACGGAATGGCTACACCTTC; CDR3 protein: CASSPAGGRNGYTF
V gene: TRBV5-1; clone size: .; J gene: TRBJ2-7; D gene: TRBD2; CDR3 DNA: TGCGCCGGCAGCTTGACTAGCGGGGGGTACGAGCAGTACTTC; CDR3 protein: CAGSLTSGGYEQYF
V gene: TRBV9; clone size: few; J gene: TRBJ2-3; D gene: .; CDR3 DNA: TGTGCCAGCAGCGTAGCGGGGACCTACACAGATACGCAGTATTTT; CDR3 protein: CASSVAGTYTDTQYF
V gene: TRBV4-2; clone size: .; J gene: TRBJ2-2; D gene: .; CDR3 DNA: TGTGCCAGCAGCCACGAGAATGGAATTACCGGGGAGCTGTTTTTT; CDR3 protein: CASSHENGITGELFF
V gene: TRBV27; clone size: few; J gene: TRBJ2-7; D gene: TRBD1; CDR3 DNA: TGTGCCAGCAGTTTTGGGACAGGGCGCTACGAGCAGTACTTC; CDR3 protein: CASSFGTGRYEQYF
V gene: TRBV12-3/TRBV12-4; clone size: .; J gene: TRBJ2-7; D gene: .; CDR3 DNA: TGTGCCAGCAGTTTTGTGGTCGAGGATATTCAGTACTTC; CDR3 protein: CASSFVVEDIQYF
V gene: TRBV29-1; clone size: few; J gene: TRBJ1-4; D gene: .; CDR3 DNA: TGCAGCGTCTTAGGGGGGCAAGAAAAACTGTTTTTT; CDR3 protein: CSVLGGQEKLFF
V gene: TRBV7-9; clone size: few; J gene: TRBJ2-6; D gene: .; CDR3 DNA: TGTGCCAGCAGCTTATATCCGGGGCCAAGTGGGGCCAACGTCCTGACTTTC; CDR3 protein: CASSLYPGPSGANVLTF
V gene: TRBV7-9; clone size: .; J gene: TRBJ1-1; D gene: .; CDR3 DNA: TGTGCCAGCAGCTTTGGATTTCAGGTCGCTGAAGCTTTCTTT; CDR3 protein: CASSFGFQVAEAFF
V gene: TRBV12-3/TRBV12-4; clone size: .; J gene: TRBJ1-5; D gene: .; CDR3 DNA: TGTGCCAGCAGTTATCAGACTCCCCACAATCAGCCCCAGCATTTT; CDR3 protein: CASSYQTPHNQPQHF
V gene: TRBV27; clone size: .; J gene: TRBJ2-7; D gene: .; CDR3 DNA: TGTGCCAGCAGTTACGGTTATGGCGAGCAGTACTTC; CDR3 protein: CASSYGYGEQYF
V gene: TRBV6-2/TRBV6-3; clone size: .; J gene: TRBJ1-2; D gene: TRBD1; CDR3 DNA: TGTGCCAGTTTCACAGGGGGCGGCTATGGCTACACCTTC; CDR3 protein: CASFTGGGYGYTF
V gene: TRBV6-6; clone size: .; J gene: TRBJ1-1; D gene: .; CDR3 DNA: TGTGCCAGCACCTCGCACCAGGGTGGGACTGAAGCTTTCTTT; CDR3 protein: CASTSHQGGTEAFF
V gene: TRBV7-9; clone size: few; J gene: TRBJ1-2; D gene: .; CDR3 DNA: TGTGCCAGCAGCTTAGTAGTGGGTTCAATCACCTTC; CDR3 protein: CASSLVVGSITF
V gene: TRBV15; clone size: .; J gene: TRBJ1-1; D gene: .; CDR3 DNA: TGTGCCACCAGCAGAGATTCCAGCATGAACACTGAAGCTTTCTTT; CDR3 protein: CATSRDSSMNTEAFF
V gene: TRBV15; clone size: few; J gene: TRBJ2-7; D gene: .; CDR3 DNA: TGTGCCACCAGCAGCCATTCAGGGGGGTTAGCCTACGAGCAGTACTTC; CDR3 protein: CATSSHSGGLAYEQYF
V gene: TRBV15; clone size: few; J gene: TRBJ1-2; D gene: .; CDR3 DNA: TGTGCCACCAGCAGAGCGAGGGACTCGCGCTATGGCTACACCTTC; CDR3 protein: CATSRARDSRYGYTF
V gene: TRBV9; clone size: .; J gene: TRBJ2-7; D gene: .; CDR3 DNA: TGTGCCAGCAGCGGCGGCAGGGGTGAGGGCGAGCAGTACTTC; CDR3 protein: CASSGGRGEGEQYF